The clone carrying this T cell receptor (beta chain) appeared many times. TCRdb processed the RT-PCR reads anew with MiXCR; each CDR3 protein has one entry. This sample has more than 600,000 distinct CDR3 sequences; 13% to 15% occur once, and the top ten carry 3.6%. After removal of 2 bases from V and 2 bases from J, the junction contained 8 bases not matched to a gene. CDR3 length equals 16 residues. Germline V gene lookup returns CDR1 SGHNT and CDR2 YYREEE (reference sequence). The chain employs TRBV5-4 and TRBJ2-7, with TRBD2 matching over 9 bases. The receptor's source is a female donor in good health, serving as a healthy control. The material sequenced was memory CD4+ T cells from blood. CDR3: CASSLVRTSDAYEQYF. The CDR3, as DNA: TGTGCCAGCAGCTTAGTACGGACTAGCGACGCCTACGAGCAGTACTTC.